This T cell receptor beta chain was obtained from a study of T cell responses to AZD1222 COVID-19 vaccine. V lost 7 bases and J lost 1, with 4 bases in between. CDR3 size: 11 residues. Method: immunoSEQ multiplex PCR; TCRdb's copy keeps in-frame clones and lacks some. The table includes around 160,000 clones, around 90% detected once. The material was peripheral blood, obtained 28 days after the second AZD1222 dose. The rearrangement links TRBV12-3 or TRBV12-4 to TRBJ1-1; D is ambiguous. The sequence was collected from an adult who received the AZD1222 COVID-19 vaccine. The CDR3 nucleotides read TGTGCCAGCATTCAGAACACTGAAGCTTTCTTT. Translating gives CASIQNTEAFF.